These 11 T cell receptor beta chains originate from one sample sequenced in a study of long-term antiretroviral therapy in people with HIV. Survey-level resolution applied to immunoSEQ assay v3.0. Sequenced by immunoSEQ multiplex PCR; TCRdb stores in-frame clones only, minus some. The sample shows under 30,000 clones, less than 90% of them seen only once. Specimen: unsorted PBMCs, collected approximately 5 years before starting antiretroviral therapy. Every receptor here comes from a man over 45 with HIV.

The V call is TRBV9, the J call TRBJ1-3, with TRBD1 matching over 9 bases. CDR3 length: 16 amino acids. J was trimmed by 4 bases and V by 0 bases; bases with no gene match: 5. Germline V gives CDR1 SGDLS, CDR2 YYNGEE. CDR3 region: CASSVEDRGSGNTIYF. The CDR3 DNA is TGTGCCAGCAGCGTAGAAGACAGGGGGTCAGGAAACACCATATATTTT.

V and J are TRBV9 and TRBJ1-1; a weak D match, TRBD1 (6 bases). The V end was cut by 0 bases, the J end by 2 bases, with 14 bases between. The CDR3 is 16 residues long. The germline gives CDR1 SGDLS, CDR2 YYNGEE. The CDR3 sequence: CASSVAPSGGNTEAFF. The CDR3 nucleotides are TGTGCCAGCAGCGTAGCCCCATCTGGGGGCAACACTGAAGCTTTCTTT.

The CDR3, as DNA: TGTGCCAGCAGCCAAGATCCCTCACATGGGTTCGGGACTTACTCCTACAATGAGCAGTTCTTC. As protein: CASSQDPSHGFGTYSYNEQFF. The chain is built from TRBV4-2 and TRBJ2-1; D may be TRBD2 (6 bases). The V and J ends lost 0 bases and 0 bases respectively, with 24 bases between them. There are 21 residues in the CDR3. Looked up from germline, CDR1 is LGHNA and CDR2 is YNFKEQ.

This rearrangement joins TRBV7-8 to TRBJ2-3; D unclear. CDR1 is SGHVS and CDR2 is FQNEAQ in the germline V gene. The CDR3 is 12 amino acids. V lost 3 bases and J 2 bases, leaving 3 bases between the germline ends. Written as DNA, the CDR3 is TGTGCCAGCAGCTTCTACACAGATACGCAGTATTTT. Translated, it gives CASSFYTDTQYF.

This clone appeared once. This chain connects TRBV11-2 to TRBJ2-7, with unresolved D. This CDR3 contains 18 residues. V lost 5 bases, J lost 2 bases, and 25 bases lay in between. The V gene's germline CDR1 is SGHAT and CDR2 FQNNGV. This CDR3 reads CASSKTAGYRNTPYEQYF. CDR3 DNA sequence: TGTGCCAGCAGCAAGACGGCCGGGTACAGAAATACACCCTACGAGCAGTACTTC.

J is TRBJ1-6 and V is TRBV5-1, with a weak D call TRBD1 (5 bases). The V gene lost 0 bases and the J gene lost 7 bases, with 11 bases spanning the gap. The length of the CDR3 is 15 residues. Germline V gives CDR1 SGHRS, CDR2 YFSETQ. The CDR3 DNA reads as TGCGCCAGCAGCTTGGAGGTCGGGGGGAATTCACCCCTCCACTTT. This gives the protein CASSLEVGGNSPLHF.

CDR3 nucleotide sequence: TGTGCCAGCAGCCCGCCTGGCACGAGCTCCTATAATTCACCCCTCCACTTT. This codes for CASSPPGTSSYNSPLHF. The gene calls are TRBV7-9 and TRBJ1-6, with D unresolved. Deletions cut 5 bases from V and 0 bases from J, with 14 bases between. This CDR3 region has 17 residues. Germline CDR1 SEHNR, CDR2 FQNEAQ (reference sequence).

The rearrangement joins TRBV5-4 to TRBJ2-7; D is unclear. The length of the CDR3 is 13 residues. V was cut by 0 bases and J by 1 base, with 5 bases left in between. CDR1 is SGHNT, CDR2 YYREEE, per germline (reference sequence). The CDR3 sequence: CASSLAQSYEQYF. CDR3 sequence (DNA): TGTGCCAGCAGCTTGGCACAATCCTACGAGCAGTACTTC.

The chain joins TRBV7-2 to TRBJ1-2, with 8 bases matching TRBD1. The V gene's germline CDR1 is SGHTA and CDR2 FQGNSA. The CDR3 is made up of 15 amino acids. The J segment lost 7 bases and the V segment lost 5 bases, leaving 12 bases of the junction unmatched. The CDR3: CASSKRTRTGTGYTF. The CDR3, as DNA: TGTGCCAGCAGCAAGCGTACTAGGACAGGGACTGGCTACACCTTC.

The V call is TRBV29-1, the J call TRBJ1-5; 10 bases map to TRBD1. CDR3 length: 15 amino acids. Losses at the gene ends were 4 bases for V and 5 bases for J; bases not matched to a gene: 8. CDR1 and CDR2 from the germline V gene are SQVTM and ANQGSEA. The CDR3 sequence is CSVVGGQGLDQPQHF. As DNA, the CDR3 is TGCAGCGTTGTGGGGGGACAGGGGCTTGATCAGCCCCAGCATTTT.

CDR3 DNA: TGTGCCAGCAGCGCCCGACAGGGGGGCTCCTACGAGCAGTACTTC. Residues: CASSARQGGSYEQYF. V is TRBV5-4 and J is TRBJ2-7; 9 bases agree with TRBD1. Germline loops: CDR1 SGHNT, CDR2 YYREEE (reference sequence). The V gene end was trimmed by 4 bases and the J gene end by 0 bases; junction bases not matched to a gene: 5. The CDR3 spans 15 residues.